Only a few counts were recorded for the clone carrying this TCR beta chain. This record comes from a study of T cells in Graves' hyperthyroidism and ophthalmopathy. CDR1 and CDR2 (germline): SGDLS, YYNGEE. The V end lost 4 bases, the J end lost 3 bases, and 11 bases lay between the germline ends. The CDR3 is 14 residues long. The sample of blood was obtained at first hyperthyroidism diagnosis (before any ophthalmopathy symptoms). Fresh peripheral blood, 10 ml, was the source of the PBMCs. There were TCR beta CDR3 regions amplified from RNA transcripts. Carried out on the TCR CDR3, a first-round RT-PCR used the HTBI primer set. One entry per CDR3 protein, called by TCRdb with MiXCR from the multiplex PCR reads. The data hold 730,000 or so distinct CDR3 sequences, with roughly a sixth observed a single time.

This sequence was found in a woman in her forties or fifties with Graves' hyperthyroidism that later progressed to Graves' ophthalmopathy. Sequenced input: blood. The chain joins TRBV9 to TRBJ2-1; no reliable D call. The CDR3 region is CASSTFNDYNEQFF. The CDR3 DNA is TGTGCCAGCAGCACATTCAACGACTACAATGAGCAGTTCTTC.